The T cell receptor beta chain described here comes from a study of control samples from healthy donors and cancer patients (dated by TCRdb to between 2020 and 2021). The CDR3 holds 11 amino acids from the cysteine to the phenylalanine. This entry keeps only the CDR3 DNA: 33 bases, framed from base 1. V is pared back by 3 bases and J by 1 base, with 3 bases lying between the germline termini. Looking up the germline V gene (reference sequence) yields CDR1 DFQATT and CDR2 SNEGSKA. Libraries were constructed by the immunoSEQ multiplex PCR assay. Drawn from immuneACCESS, this table holds only the in-frame rearrangements with V and J called that TCRdb kept. Clones are partly lost; checked studies trace under half to an unresolved V gene and leave the rest unexplained. The sample table contains 170,000 or so clones; only one count was recorded for around 93% of them. More than 1.1% of the sample goes to the ten largest clones.

For this clone: Its antigen remains unidentified. No base-level quality is on record; no much larger clone is a single base apart. The sample holds other DNA sequences that translate to the same CDR3.

This sequence was found in a young man in good health. The sequence is built from TRBV20-1 and TRBJ1-1, with the D gene call left open. Sequencing was carried out using blood. This receptor has the CDR3 CSARGNTEAFF. The DNA sequence follows: TGCAGTGCTAGGGGGAACACTGAAGCTTTCTTT.